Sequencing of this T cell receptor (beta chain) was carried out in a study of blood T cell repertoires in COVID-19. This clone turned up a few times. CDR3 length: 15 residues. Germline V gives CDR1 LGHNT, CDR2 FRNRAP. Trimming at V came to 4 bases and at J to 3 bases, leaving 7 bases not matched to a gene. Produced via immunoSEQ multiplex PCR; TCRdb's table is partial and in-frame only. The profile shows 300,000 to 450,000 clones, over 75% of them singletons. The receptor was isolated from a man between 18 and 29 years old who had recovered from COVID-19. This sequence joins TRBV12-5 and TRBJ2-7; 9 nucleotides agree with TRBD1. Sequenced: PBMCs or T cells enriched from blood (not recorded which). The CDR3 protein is CASGSRTGGVYEQYF. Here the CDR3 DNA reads TGTGCTAGTGGTTCCCGTACAGGGGGCGTCTACGAGCAGTACTTC. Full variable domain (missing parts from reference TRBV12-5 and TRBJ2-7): DARVTQTPRHKVTEMGQEVTMRCQPILGHNTVFWYRQTMMQGLELLAYFRNRAPLDDSGMPKDRFSAEMPDATLATLKIQPSEPRDSAVYFCASGSRTGGVYEQYFGPGTRLTVT.